This paragraph covers one T cell receptor beta chain sequence. The antigen is not known. This sample was included in a study of Graves' ophthalmopathy and Graves' hyperthyroidism. Overall study: Ophthalmopathy absent within 18 months of follow-up marked hyperthyroidism as stable. Overall study results and limits: Blood also contained most of the expanded thyroid clonotypes above 0.001 frequency. Stable hyperthyroidism and ophthalmopathy were told apart by a 13-signature model, which achieved about 88% sensitivity and around 80% specificity.

Germline assignment: CDR1 LGHDT and CDR2 YNNKEL (reference sequence). This CDR3 spans 15 amino acids. V was pared by 2 bases and J by 4 bases, with 14 bases between. Among the hyperthyroidism patients, all were newly diagnosed, aged 18 to 65, with under 2 months' duration. From RNA, the CDR3 regions of TCR beta chains were amplified and sequenced. First-round RT-PCR relied on HTBI primers, and a second-round multiplex PCR came next. TCRdb fed the multiplex PCR reads into MiXCR, producing one record per CDR3 protein. The top ten hold over 8.5% of the sample, which has approximately 1.2 million distinct CDR3 sequences, less than 45% seen once.

The genes are TRBV3-1 and TRBJ1-2, with no clear D. This TCR came from an adult man with Graves' hyperthyroidism. Sequencing input: peripheral blood or thyroid tissue (not recorded which). CDR3 region: CASSQSLPGFYGYTF. CDR3 bases: TGTGCCAGCAGCCAATCATTGCCAGGATTCTATGGCTACACCTTC. Full variable domain (remainder filled in from reference TRBV3-1 and TRBJ1-2): DTAVSQTPKYLVTQMGNDKSIKCEQNLGHDTMYWYKQDSKKFLKIMFSYNNKELIINETVPNRFSPKSPDKAHLNLHINSLELGDSAVYFCASSQSLPGFYGYTFGSGTRLTVV.